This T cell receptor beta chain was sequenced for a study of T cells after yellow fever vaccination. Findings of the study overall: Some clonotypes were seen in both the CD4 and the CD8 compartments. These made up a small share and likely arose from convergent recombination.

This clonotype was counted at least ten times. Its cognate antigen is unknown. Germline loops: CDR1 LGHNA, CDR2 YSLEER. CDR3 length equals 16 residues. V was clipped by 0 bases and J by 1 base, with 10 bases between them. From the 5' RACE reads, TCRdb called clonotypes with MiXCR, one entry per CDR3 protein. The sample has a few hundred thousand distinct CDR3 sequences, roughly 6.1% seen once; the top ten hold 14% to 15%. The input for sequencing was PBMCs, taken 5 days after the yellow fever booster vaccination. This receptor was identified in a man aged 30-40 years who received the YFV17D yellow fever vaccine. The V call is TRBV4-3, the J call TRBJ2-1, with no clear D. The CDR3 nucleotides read TGCGCCAGCAGCCAAGAAGAGTCGATTTCCTACAATGAGCAGTTCTTC. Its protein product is CASSQEESISYNEQFF.